This is a list of T cell receptor beta chains from one sample in a study of blood T cell repertoires in COVID-19. Here immunoSEQ multiplex PCR was the method, and the copy in TCRdb shows in-frame clones only, minus some. The repertoire holds around 280,000 clones, with approximately 90% as singletons. What was sequenced was peripheral blood. These receptors were collected from a woman between 45 and 65 years old who had recovered from COVID-19. Both conserved end residues are part of each CDR3. The D gene is left open where the match is weak. A clone size is listed for some rows: how often the clone was seen (once, few, many), or a class if it is expanded.

v_call	clone_size	j_call	d_call	cdr3_aa	cdr3_nt
TRBV29-1	-	TRBJ2-7	TRBD2	CSGTSGSSYEQYF	TGCAGCGGTACTAGCGGGAGCTCCTACGAGCAGTACTTC
TRBV29-1	-	TRBJ2-7	-	CSVEEGWQGANEQYF	TGCAGCGTTGAAGAGGGTTGGCAGGGTGCCAACGAGCAGTACTTC
TRBV29-1	-	TRBJ2-7	TRBD1	CSVEDRQGPAYEQYF	TGCAGCGTTGAAGATCGACAGGGGCCGGCCTACGAGCAGTACTTC
TRBV4-3	-	TRBJ1-1	TRBD1	CASSQGQGDTEAFF	TGCGCCAGCAGCCAAGGACAGGGGGACACTGAAGCTTTCTTT
TRBV28	once	TRBJ1-6	TRBD1	CATSVSRGRNSPLHF	TGTGCCACTTCGGTCTCCAGGGGGCGGAATTCACCCCTCCACTTT
TRBV27	-	TRBJ1-5	-	CASSQAGNQPQHF	TGTGCCAGCAGTCAGGCCGGCAATCAGCCCCAGCATTTT
TRBV7-2	-	TRBJ2-5	TRBD2	CASSQNIGGAIGETQYF	TGTGCCAGCAGCCAGAACATCGGGGGGGCCATAGGAGAGACCCAGTACTTC
TRBV5-5	-	TRBJ1-5	-	CASSPSPGGVSNQPQHF	TGTGCCAGCAGTCCCTCACCGGGGGGGGTGAGCAATCAGCCCCAGCATTTT
TRBV6-5	once	TRBJ1-1	TRBD1	CASSYFRTGDTEAFF	TGTGCCAGCAGTTACTTCCGGACAGGGGACACTGAAGCTTTCTTT
TRBV19	-	TRBJ1-2	TRBD1	CASSVTGGSGYTF	TGTGCCAGTAGTGTCACAGGGGGCTCTGGCTACACCTTC
TRBV9	-	TRBJ2-1	-	CASSPDSSSYNEQFF	TGTGCCAGCAGCCCAGACTCAAGCTCCTACAATGAGCAGTTCTTC
TRBV4-1	-	TRBJ2-1	TRBD2	CASGLAGGPPNEQFF	TGCGCCAGCGGGTTAGCGGGGGGGCCTCCCAATGAGCAGTTCTTC
TRBV30	few	TRBJ1-2	-	CAWSVQSGLGGYTF	TGTGCCTGGAGTGTACAGTCAGGGCTCGGGGGCTACACCTTC
TRBV28	-	TRBJ2-5	-	CASSLSLGGWETQYF	TGTGCCAGCAGTTTATCCTTGGGGGGTTGGGAGACCCAGTACTTC
TRBV19	-	TRBJ1-2	-	CASTVSSPGNGYTF	TGTGCCAGTACCGTATCGAGTCCGGGGAATGGCTACACCTTC
TRBV30	few	TRBJ1-4	TRBD1	CAWSAGTGREKLFF	TGTGCCTGGAGTGCAGGGACAGGGCGCGAAAAACTGTTTTTT
TRBV30	-	TRBJ1-5	TRBD1	CAWSVHRGLGNQPQHF	TGTGCCTGGAGTGTACACAGGGGGCTGGGCAATCAGCCCCAGCATTTT
TRBV5-1	-	TRBJ1-3	-	CASSWQGGAISGNTIYF	TGCGCCAGCAGCTGGCAAGGAGGGGCCATCTCTGGAAACACCATATATTTT
TRBV14	few	TRBJ2-7	TRBD2	CASSQFQGLAGSYEQYF	TGTGCCAGCAGCCAGTTTCAGGGACTAGCGGGCTCCTACGAGCAGTACTTC
TRBV7-2	-	TRBJ2-5	-	CASSLGTAVVYQETQYF	TGTGCCAGCAGCTTAGGGACAGCGGTTGTTTATCAAGAGACCCAGTACTTC
TRBV5-1	-	TRBJ2-7	TRBD1	CASNPDRGGHEQYF	TGCGCCAGCAACCCGGACAGGGGGGGACACGAGCAGTACTTC
TRBV7-9	few	TRBJ1-1	-	CASSLALGDLTRAFF	TGTGCCAGCAGCTTAGCGCTTGGAGACCTCACCCGGGCTTTCTTT
TRBV7-3	-	TRBJ1-1	TRBD1	CASSLSAGGSTEAFF	TGTGCCAGCAGCTTAAGCGCAGGGGGATCCACTGAAGCTTTCTTT
TRBV30	-	TRBJ1-2	-	CAWISRTDSGYGYTF	TGTGCCTGGATCTCGAGAACCGACAGTGGCTATGGCTACACCTTC
TRBV29-1	many	TRBJ1-2	-	CSVVAANYGYTF	TGCAGCGTTGTGGCAGCTAACTATGGCTACACCTTC
TRBV27	-	TRBJ1-2	-	CASSFLGRERYGYTF	TGTGCCAGCAGTTTTTTAGGCCGGGAGCGGTATGGCTACACCTTC
TRBV7-8	-	TRBJ2-7	TRBD1	CASITGDVSSEQYF	TGTGCCAGCATAACAGGGGATGTTTCTTCCGAGCAGTACTTC
TRBV5-6	-	TRBJ1-2	-	CASSSPGLLYGYTF	TGTGCCAGCAGCTCCCCAGGTCTTCTTTATGGCTACACCTTC
TRBV9	-	TRBJ2-7	-	CASSVGPETYEQYF	TGTGCCAGCAGCGTAGGTCCAGAAACATACGAGCAGTACTTC
TRBV5-6	-	TRBJ2-3	-	CASSLGLTYSTDTQYF	TGTGCCAGCAGCTTAGGACTTACTTATAGCACAGATACGCAGTATTTT
TRBV18	-	TRBJ2-2	-	CASSENAGNIAGELFF	TGTGCCAGCTCAGAAAACGCAGGGAATATCGCCGGGGAGCTGTTTTTT
TRBV18	-	TRBJ2-2	-	CASSPPDRANTGELFF	TGTGCCAGCTCACCCCCCGACAGAGCGAACACCGGGGAGCTGTTTTTT
TRBV28	once	TRBJ2-2	TRBD1	CASLSGTGRTGELFF	TGTGCCAGCTTGTCCGGGACAGGGAGGACCGGGGAGCTGTTTTTT
TRBV2	-	TRBJ2-7	TRBD1	CASSGQGVYEQYF	TGTGCCAGCAGTGGACAGGGGGTGTACGAGCAGTACTTC
TRBV7-9	once	TRBJ2-1	TRBD2	CASSRGGALPNEQFF	TGTGCCAGCAGCCGCGGGGGGGCACTCCCCAATGAGCAGTTCTTC
TRBV28	once	TRBJ2-1	-	CASSFSVNEQFF	TGTGCCAGCAGTTTTTCAGTGAATGAGCAGTTCTTC
TRBV6-1	-	TRBJ1-2	-	CASHPGIYYGYTF	TGTGCCAGCCACCCGGGGATTTACTATGGCTACACCTTC
TRBV6-1	-	TRBJ2-1	-	CASSEMSSYNEQFF	TGTGCCAGCAGTGAAATGAGCTCCTACAATGAGCAGTTCTTC
TRBV9	once	TRBJ1-2	TRBD1	CASSVGDRGSIGYTF	TGTGCCAGCAGCGTAGGGGACAGGGGGAGTATCGGCTACACCTTC
TRBV6-2/TRBV6-3	-	TRBJ1-2	-	CASSYQGYGYTF	TGTGCCAGCAGTTACCAGGGGTATGGCTACACCTTC
TRBV24-1	-	TRBJ2-5	-	CATSLMGPGAVKTQYF	TGTGCCACCAGTCTTATGGGGCCAGGGGCGGTAAAGACCCAGTACTTC
TRBV5-6	once	TRBJ1-2	-	CASSDSSGYTF	TGTGCCAGCAGTGACTCTAGTGGCTACACCTTC